The 7 T cell receptor beta chains listed next were all sequenced from one sample in a study of T cells after yellow fever vaccination. TCRdb independently ran MiXCR on the 5' RACE reads; one entry per CDR3 protein. The top ten clones hold approximately 16% of a sample with roughly 520,000 distinct CDR3 sequences, about a fifth of them seen once. The material sequenced was PBMCs, taken about 20 days after the first yellow fever vaccination. These receptors all come from a man in his late teens or twenties who received the YFV17D yellow fever vaccine.

This clonotype was found many times. V and J are TRBV4-1 and TRBJ2-1; maybe TRBD1 (5 bases). V was trimmed by 7 bases and J by 0 bases, leaving 16 bases between them. CDR3 size: 16 residues. Germline CDR1 MGHRA, CDR2 YSYEKL. The CDR3 loop reads CASKPGLGFSYNEQFF. The DNA for the CDR3 is TGCGCCAGCAAGCCAGGGCTGGGGTTCTCCTACAATGAGCAGTTCTTC.

This clonotype was detected a few times. This chain joins TRBV5-4 and TRBJ1-6; weak D call: TRBD1 (5 bases). This CDR3 is built from 13 residues. CDR1 SGHNT and CDR2 YYREEE come from the germline V gene (reference sequence). V lost 5 bases to trimming and J lost 11 bases, with 14 bases between them. The CDR3 nucleotides are TGTGCCAGCAGTTATAGGGGTGGGACACCCCTCCACTTT. Residues: CASSYRGGTPLHF.

This clonotype has only a few counts. The chain links TRBV11-2 to TRBJ2-5; the match to TRBD2 covers 12 bases. The trim removed 5 bases at V and 4 bases at J, leaving 11 bases unmatched. The CDR3 spans 17 residues. Germline CDR1 reads SGHAT; CDR2 reads FQNNGV. CDR3 amino acids: CASSIGLAGRVRETQYF. CDR3 sequence (DNA): TGTGCCAGCAGCATCGGACTAGCGGGGAGAGTTCGAGAGACCCAGTACTTC. Combining the CDR3 with reference TRBV11-2 and TRBJ2-5 gives the whole variable domain EAGVAQSPRYKIIEKRQSVAFWCNPISGHATLYWYQQILGQGPKLLIQFQNNGVVDDSQLPKDRFSAERLKGVDSTLKIQPAKLEDSAVYLCASSIGLAGRVRETQYFGPGTRLLVL.

The V call is TRBV7-9, the J call TRBJ1-1; no clear D gene. This CDR3 has 13 amino acids. Germline lookup yields CDR1 SEHNR and CDR2 FQNEAQ (reference sequence). Trimming cost V 4 bases and J 5 bases, with 11 bases left between them. CDR3 region: CASSSNLHTEAFF. CDR3 DNA sequence: TGTGCCAGCAGCTCGAACCTACATACTGAAGCTTTCTTT.

V usage is TRBV24-1 and J usage is TRBJ2-1; 8 bases agree with TRBD1. Per the germline V gene, CDR1 is KGHDR and CDR2 is SFDVKD. V shed 4 bases, J shed 5 bases, and the junction held 9 bases outside the gene matches. The CDR3 sequence is 16 residues long. CDR3 sequence reads: CATSDPGQGNDNEQFF. Here the CDR3 DNA reads TGTGCCACCAGTGACCCTGGACAGGGTAACGACAATGAGCAGTTCTTC.

Only a few counts were recorded for this clonotype. The gene calls are TRBV20-1 and TRBJ2-5, with TRBD2 matching over 9 bases. The CDR3 spans 14 residues. The germline V gene encodes CDR1 DFQATT and CDR2 SNEGSKA (reference sequence). Trimming cost V 6 bases and J 2 bases; bases outside gene matches: 7. CDR3 residues: CSAWTSAPQETQYF. The CDR3 DNA reads as TGCAGTGCCTGGACTAGCGCCCCTCAAGAGACCCAGTACTTC.

This clonotype was counted ten times or more. The chain employs TRBV6-4 and TRBJ2-1, with D uncertain. V was pared by 2 bases and J by 7 bases, with 6 bases between. The length of the CDR3 is 12 residues. CDR1 and CDR2 (germline): MRHNA, SNTAGT. CDR3 in DNA: TGTGCCAGCAGTGACAGGGATAATGAGCAGTTCTTC. This codes for CASSDRDNEQFF.